One sample yielded the 24 T cell receptor beta chains listed below, sequenced in a study of cytomegalovirus exposure and HLA in healthy donors. The PCR employed 60 Vbeta primers together with 13 Jbeta primers. Clones were read by immunoSEQ multiplex PCR, and TCRdb kept only the in-frame ones, dropping some. The table shows roughly 57,000 clones, with approximately 82% occurring only once. The sequenced material came from PBMCs. These receptors were taken from a man between 50 and 59 years old in good health and CMV-seronegative.

The chain couples TRBV7-9 to TRBJ1-5; D is perhaps TRBD1 (5 bases). Trimming took 2 bases from V and 6 from J, leaving 17 bases between them. The CDR3 extends over 16 amino acids. The germline V gene has CDR1 SEHNR and CDR2 FQNEAQ (reference sequence). In nucleotides, the CDR3 is TGTGCCAGCAGCTTACAGGCGGGACCAACGCTTCAGCCCCAGCATTTT. Translation: CASSLQAGPTLQPQHF.

V is TRBV29-1 and J is TRBJ1-2; D may be TRBD1 (5 bases). Germline CDR1 and CDR2: SQVTM and ANQGSEA. CDR3 length: 13 residues. V was trimmed by 3 bases and J by 5 bases, leaving 13 bases between them. In DNA, the CDR3 is TGCAGCGTTGATTATGCAGGGCGTTATGGCTACACCTTC. This sequence encodes CSVDYAGRYGYTF.

The chain uses TRBV6-1 and TRBJ2-3; the D gene is possibly TRBD1 (7 bases). Germline CDR1 is MNHNS and CDR2 is SASEGT. Trimming took 6 bases from V and 7 from J, leaving 17 bases between them. The CDR3 runs to 14 residues. CDR3 region: CASSPPQGGYTQYF. CDR3 in DNA: TGTGCCAGCAGCCCTCCCCAGGGGGGATATACGCAGTATTTT.

The rearrangement links TRBV11-3 to TRBJ2-1; the match to TRBD2 covers 10 bases. Trimming took 5 bases from V and 6 from J; bases not matched to a gene: 7. Looked up from germline, CDR1 is SGHNT and CDR2 is YENEEA. The CDR3 is 15 residues long. The CDR3, as DNA: TGTGCCAGCAGCCCCGGACTAGCGGTTATCAATGAGCAGTTCTTC. The encoded protein is CASSPGLAVINEQFF.

The CDR3 loop is CASSVATGGANTEAFF. The CDR3 DNA sequence: TGTGCCAGCAGCGTAGCGACAGGGGGAGCGAACACTGAAGCTTTCTTT. The chain links TRBV9 to TRBJ1-1; 9 bases are shared with TRBD1. The CDR3 runs 16 residues. J gave up 1 base and V 0 bases, and 4 bases lay outside the gene matches. In germline, CDR1 is SGDLS, CDR2 YYNGEE.

The gene calls are TRBV5-1 and TRBJ2-7; 11 nucleotides agree with TRBD2. The CDR3 consists of 15 residues. Germline CDR1 and CDR2: SGHRS and YFSETQ. Germline trimming cut 0 bases from V and 2 bases from J; bases unmatched to any gene: 1. The CDR3 reads CASSLGLAGPYEQYF. In DNA, the CDR3 is TGCGCCAGCAGCTTGGGACTAGCGGGACCCTACGAGCAGTACTTC.

In this sample, this clone turned up a few times. The genes are TRBV7-9 and TRBJ1-6; D gene uncertain. Germline CDR1 SEHNR, CDR2 FQNEAQ (reference sequence). Trimming removed 6 bases at V and 1 base at J, with 7 bases between. This CDR3 has 14 residues. Here the CDR3 DNA reads TGTGCCAGCAGGACCGGGTCCTATAATTCACCCCTCCACTTT. This sequence encodes CASRTGSYNSPLHF. The entire variable domain, with the rest obtained from reference TRBV7-9 and TRBJ1-6, is as follows: DTGVSQNPRHKITKRGQNVTFRCDPISEHNRLYWYRQTLGQGPEFLTYFQNEAQLEKSRLLSDRFSAERPKGSFSTLEIQRTEQGDSAMYLCASRTGSYNSPLHFGNGTRLTVT.

The rearrangement uses TRBV7-2 and TRBJ2-7, with 11 positions matching TRBD1. This CDR3 has 15 residues. From germline, CDR1 is SGHTA and CDR2 FQGNSA. V trimming: 4 bases; J trimming: 1 base; junction bases outside the gene matches: 3. CDR3 amino acids: CASSSGQGASYEQYF. CDR3 DNA: TGTGCCAGCAGCTCCGGACAGGGGGCTTCCTACGAGCAGTACTTC.

This clone was picked up one time. The chain uses TRBV19 and TRBJ1-1; tentative D call: TRBD1 (6 bases). CDR3 size: 14 residues. V lost 5 bases and J lost 0, with 10 bases in between. The germline V gene has CDR1 LNHDA and CDR2 SQIVND (reference sequence). CDR3 sequence: CASSHGQLNTEAFF. CDR3 in DNA: TGTGCCAGTAGTCACGGACAGCTGAACACTGAAGCTTTCTTT.

The rearrangement links TRBV29-1 to TRBJ2-7, with 7 bases fitting TRBD1. CDR1 and CDR2 (germline): SQVTM, ANQGSEA. The CDR3 is made up of 14 amino acids. V lost 6 bases to trimming and J lost 3 bases; unmatched junction nucleotides: 11. For the CDR3, the DNA is TGCAGCGTCGCCTCCGGGACAGAATTCTACGAGCAGTACTTC. This sequence encodes CSVASGTEFYEQYF.

About this clone itself: The identical CDR3 is also encoded by other nucleotide sequences in the sample. The gene calls are TRBV29-1 and TRBJ1-1; TRBD1 matches at 8 bases. The trim removed 3 bases at V and 4 bases at J, leaving 7 bases unmatched. This CDR3 has 14 amino acids. CDR1 and CDR2 (germline): SQVTM, ANQGSEA. Written as DNA, the CDR3 is TGCAGCGTTGAGGACAGGGCTGTATCCACTGAAGCTTTCTTT. This encodes CSVEDRAVSTEAFF. Filled out from reference TRBV29-1 and TRBJ1-1, the complete variable domain reads SAVISQKPSRDICQRGTSLTIQCQVDSQVTMMFWYRQQPGQSLTLIATANQGSEATYESGFVIDKFPISRPNLTFSTLTVSNMSPEDSSIYLCSVEDRAVSTEAFFGQGTRLTVV.

CDR3 in DNA: TGCGCCAGCAGTGAGTGGCAGGGGGACGAGCAGTACTTC. Translation gives CASSEWQGDEQYF. The gene calls are TRBV10-2 and TRBJ2-7; 7 bases align to TRBD1. V shed 1 base, J shed 5 bases, and the junction held 2 bases outside the gene matches. This CDR3 has 13 amino acids. From germline, CDR1 is WSHSY and CDR2 SAAADI.

The chain employs TRBV5-1 and TRBJ2-7, with 8 positions matching TRBD1. Per the germline V gene, CDR1 is SGHRS and CDR2 is YFSETQ. The V and J ends lost 0 bases and 2 bases, in that order; junction bases with no gene match: 7. The CDR3 runs to 16 residues. CDR3 sequence (DNA): TGCGCCAGCAGCTTGGGGACCGGGACAGGAGCCTACGAGCAGTACTTC. It specifies CASSLGTGTGAYEQYF.

This rearrangement joins TRBV6-6 to TRBJ2-1, with 12 positions matching TRBD1. The CDR3 covers 16 residues. The germline V gene has CDR1 MNHNY and CDR2 SVGAGI (reference sequence). Trimming removed 2 bases from V and 7 bases from J; junction bases left unmatched: 6. The CDR3, as DNA: TGTGCCAGCAGTTACCCGATGGGACAGGGGGCTAATGAGCAGTTCTTC. This translates into CASSYPMGQGANEQFF.

J is TRBJ2-1 and V is TRBV5-1; 9 bases map to TRBD2. V gave up 4 bases and J gave up 2 bases; unmatched junction bases: 7. Germline CDR1 is SGHRS and CDR2 is YFSETQ. This CDR3 is 16 amino acids long. The CDR3 is CASSLLTSGPYNEQFF. The CDR3 DNA follows: TGCGCCAGCAGCCTTCTGACTAGCGGTCCCTACAATGAGCAGTTCTTC.

The chain couples TRBV19 to TRBJ1-4; TRBD1 matches 7 bases. The trim removed 6 bases at V and 7 bases at J, leaving 11 bases unmatched. Germline assignment: CDR1 LNHDA and CDR2 SQIVND (reference sequence). The CDR3 is 15 amino acids. CDR3 sequence: CASSAQGFGSEKLFF. In DNA, the CDR3 is TGTGCCAGTAGCGCACAGGGGTTTGGTAGTGAAAAACTGTTTTTT.

The chain links TRBV28 to TRBJ1-1, with 8 bases that match TRBD1. The V segment lost 6 bases and the J segment 5 bases; nucleotides outside the gene matches: 5. The germline V gene encodes CDR1 MDHEN and CDR2 SYDVKM. The CDR3 sequence is 13 residues long. The CDR3 region has the DNA TGTGCCAGCAGGAAACAGGGGGGGACTGAAGCTTTCTTT. Protein: CASRKQGGTEAFF.

This clone was counted a few times. V gene TRBV5-4 combines with J gene TRBJ1-2, with D tentatively TRBD1 (5 bases). The CDR3 extends over 14 amino acids. The V and J ends lost 2 bases and 4 bases respectively, with 12 bases between them. In germline, CDR1 is SGHNT, CDR2 YYREEE (reference sequence). In nucleotides, the CDR3 is TGTGCCAGCAGCTTCCAAGGGGCTACCTATGGCTACACCTTC. Its protein product is CASSFQGATYGYTF.

The rearrangement joins TRBV6-1 to TRBJ2-7; 11 nucleotides match TRBD2. The CDR3 length is 15 residues. The V gene end was trimmed by 6 bases and the J gene end by 4 bases; junction bases not matched to a gene: 8. The germline V gene has CDR1 MNHNS and CDR2 SASEGT. CDR3 in amino acids: CASRTSGVISYEQYF. DNA for the CDR3: TGTGCCAGCAGGACTAGCGGGGTGATTTCTTACGAGCAGTACTTC.

The chain employs TRBV28 and TRBJ1-5, with D possibly being TRBD1 (6 bases). Germline loops: CDR1 MDHEN, CDR2 SYDVKM. The CDR3 is 14 amino acids. V lost 4 bases to trimming and J lost 7 bases, with 14 bases between them. The DNA for the CDR3 is TGTGCCAGCAGTTCACGTCCAGGGGTACAGCCCCAGCATTTT. This encodes CASSSRPGVQPQHF.

The chain couples TRBV29-1 to TRBJ1-1; D gene ambiguous. The CDR3 has 13 amino acids. Per the germline V gene, CDR1 is SQVTM and CDR2 is ANQGSEA. V was trimmed by 4 bases and J by 3 bases, leaving 12 bases between them. CDR3 DNA sequence: TGCAGCGTTGGTTGGGGAGGGTACACTGAAGCTTTCTTT. Translated, it gives CSVGWGGYTEAFF.

J is TRBJ1-5 and V is TRBV11-2; the D is unclear. CDR1 is SGHAT, CDR2 FQNNGV, per germline. The V end lost 3 bases, the J end lost 3 bases, and 12 bases lay between the germline ends. The CDR3 sequence is 15 residues long. The CDR3 bases are TGTGCCAGCAGCTTGAATGGCCTTGACAATCAGCCCCAGCATTTT. The encoded protein is CASSLNGLDNQPQHF.

The gene calls are TRBV6-1 and TRBJ2-7; 7 bases match TRBD1. The CDR3 extends over 15 amino acids. Trimming at V came to 5 bases and at J to 0 bases, leaving 7 bases not matched to a gene. Germline CDR1 and CDR2: MNHNS and SASEGT. CDR3 protein: CASSLHRDSSYEQYF. Here the CDR3 DNA reads TGTGCCAGCAGTCTCCACCGGGACAGCTCCTACGAGCAGTACTTC.

The chain uses TRBV11-2 and TRBJ2-7, with D perhaps TRBD1 (6 bases). This CDR3 is 17 amino acids long. Germline V gene data show CDR1 as SGHAT and CDR2 as FQNNGV. Deletions cut 1 base from V and 3 bases from J, with 19 bases between. The CDR3 nucleotides read TGTGCCAGCAGCTTAGCCCTATCTACAGGGACGCGCTACGAGCAGTACTTC. Amino acid sequence: CASSLALSTGTRYEQYF.